Presented here are 30 T cell receptor beta chains from one specimen sequenced in a study of blood T cell repertoires in COVID-19. TCRdb keeps only in-frame clones here, not all; method: immunoSEQ multiplex PCR. The sample shows 200,000 to 250,000 clones, 70% to 85% of them seen only once. The sequencing input was peripheral blood. The receptor set was obtained from a man aged 50 or older with active or convalescent COVID-19.

A few counts support this clone. The genes are TRBV9 and TRBJ2-7; D perhaps matches TRBD1 (6 bases). V lost 7 bases and J 5 bases, leaving 10 bases between the germline ends. CDR3 size: 11 residues. The germline V gene encodes CDR1 SGDLS and CDR2 YYNGEE. The DNA for the CDR3 is TGTGCCAGCGGGGGCTTCAACGAGCAGTACTTC. Its translation: CASGGFNEQYF. Looking up the rest from reference TRBV9 and TRBJ2-7 gives the full variable domain: DSGVTQTPKHLITATGQRVTLRCSPRSGDLSVYWYQQSLDQGLQFLIQYYNGEERAKGNILERFSAQQFPDLHSELNLSSLELGDSALYFCASGGFNEQYFGPGTRLTVT.

The chain couples TRBV9 to TRBJ2-2; 8 positions match TRBD1. The length of the CDR3 is 16 residues. Germline CDR1 SGDLS, CDR2 YYNGEE. V shed 4 bases, J shed 0 bases, and the junction held 5 bases outside the gene matches. The CDR3 loop is CASSPRTGTNTGELFF. The CDR3 coding sequence is TGTGCCAGCAGCCCCCGGACAGGGACGAACACCGGGGAGCTGTTTTTT.

The DNA for the CDR3 is TGCAGCGTCACCCGGGACAGGGGGCGAGGTGAGCAGTTCTTC. It encodes CSVTRDRGRGEQFF. The rearrangement joins TRBV29-1 to TRBJ2-1; 12 bases match TRBD1. There are 14 residues in the CDR3. V was pared by 6 bases and J by 9 bases, with 9 bases of the junction left unmatched. Germline CDR1 is SQVTM and CDR2 is ANQGSEA.

A single count supports this clone. The chain couples TRBV9 to TRBJ2-1; 7 positions agree with TRBD2. Germline loops: CDR1 SGDLS, CDR2 YYNGEE. CDR3 size: 15 residues. V shed 5 bases, J shed 5 bases, and the junction held 10 bases outside the gene matches. CDR3 sequence: CASRSGGLENNEQFF. CDR3 nucleotide sequence: TGTGCCAGCAGGTCGGGGGGACTGGAGAACAATGAGCAGTTCTTC.

The genes are TRBV28 and TRBJ1-2; D is possibly TRBD1 (6 bases). CDR3 length: 18 amino acids. Germline V gene lookup returns CDR1 MDHEN and CDR2 SYDVKM. V dropped 3 bases and J dropped 5 bases, with 25 bases sitting between them. CDR3 amino acids: CASSFPGTRMGDLYGYTF. DNA for the CDR3: TGTGCCAGCAGTTTCCCCGGGACAAGGATGGGAGACCTATATGGCTACACCTTC.

This chain connects TRBV28 to TRBJ2-2, with TRBD2 matching over 14 bases. V shed 6 bases and J 6 bases; nucleotides not matched to a gene: 6. The germline V gene encodes CDR1 MDHEN and CDR2 SYDVKM. This CDR3 has 16 residues. In nucleotides, the CDR3 is TGTGCCAGCAGACGTCAGACTAGCGGGGGGGCCGGGGAGCTGTTTTTT. Its translation is CASRRQTSGGAGELFF.

The gene calls are TRBV28 and TRBJ2-1; D is unresolved. Per germline, CDR1 MDHEN and CDR2 SYDVKM. The germline V and J ends were trimmed by 7 bases and 5 bases, with 9 bases remaining between them. This CDR3 is 12 amino acids long. The chain's CDR3 is CASITRNNEQFF. CDR3 bases: TGTGCCAGCATCACGCGAAACAATGAGCAGTTCTTC.

This chain connects TRBV28 to TRBJ1-2, with D hard to call. The length of the CDR3 is 16 residues. V shed 6 bases and J shed 0 bases, with 17 bases lying between them. The germline CDR1 and CDR2 sequences are MDHEN and SYDVKM. The CDR3 sequence is CASRLGPPGANYGYTF. The CDR3 region has the DNA TGTGCCAGCAGGCTTGGACCCCCCGGGGCTAACTATGGCTACACCTTC.

As regards this clone: This may be a read error, as it is one base from a much larger clone. This CDR3 is also generated by other DNA sequences in the sample. V usage is TRBV6-5 and J usage is TRBJ1-2; 10 bases are shared with TRBD1. With 0 bases clipped from V and 2 bases from J, the junction kept 3 bases outside the gene matches. This CDR3 spans 16 amino acids. Germline CDR1 and CDR2: MNHEY and SVGAGI. The DNA of the CDR3 is TGTGCCAGCAGTTACTCTAGGACAGGGGGGAACTATGGCTACACCTTC. It codes for CASSYSRTGGNYGYTF.

The rearrangement uses TRBV5-1 and TRBJ2-2; D not certain. Looked up from germline, CDR1 is SGHRS and CDR2 is YFSETQ. V was cut by 2 bases and J by 0 bases, with 8 bases left in between. This CDR3 is built from 15 residues. The CDR3 loop is CASSLDRANTGELFF. The CDR3 DNA follows: TGCGCCAGCAGCTTAGATAGAGCGAACACCGGGGAGCTGTTTTTT. The full variable domain, its missing parts supplied by reference TRBV5-1 and TRBJ2-2, is KAGVTQTPRYLIKTRGQQVTLSCSPISGHRSVSWYQQTPGQGLQFLFEYFSETQRNKGNFPGRFSGRQFSNSRSEMNVSTLELGDSALYLCASSLDRANTGELFFGEGSRLTVL.

This clone was observed at least ten times. V and J are TRBV5-1 and TRBJ2-5; tentative D call: TRBD2 (5 bases). The CDR3 has 17 residues. Per the germline V gene, CDR1 is SGHRS and CDR2 is YFSETQ. Trimming shortened V by 0 bases and J by 1 base, and 16 bases separated the two germline ends. CDR3 nucleotide sequence: TGCGCCAGCAGCTTGGCCGTACGAGACTACTCCCAAGAGACCCAGTACTTC. Protein: CASSLAVRDYSQETQYF.

V usage is TRBV6-5 and J usage is TRBJ1-2; perhaps TRBD1 as D (5 bases). Per the germline V gene, CDR1 is MNHEY and CDR2 is SVGAGI. The length of the CDR3 is 12 residues. The V end lost 6 bases, the J end lost 5 bases, and 10 bases lay between the germline ends. The CDR3 is CASSSTAYGYTF. In nucleotides, the CDR3 is TGTGCCAGCAGCTCGACAGCTTATGGCTACACCTTC.

The gene calls are TRBV7-9 and TRBJ2-5; D is perhaps TRBD1 (6 bases). The V gene's germline CDR1 is SEHNR and CDR2 FQNEAQ (reference sequence). V was trimmed by 1 base and J by 5 bases, leaving 14 bases between them. The CDR3 consists of 15 residues. Written as DNA, the CDR3 is TGTGCCAGCAGCTTAGGATTGGGCAGGGGTGAGACCCAGTACTTC. Encoded protein: CASSLGLGRGETQYF.

This chain connects TRBV6-1 to TRBJ2-3; 11 bases fit TRBD2. V shed 4 bases and J 6 bases; nucleotides not matched to a gene: 15. The germline V gene encodes CDR1 MNHNS and CDR2 SASEGT. The CDR3 has 18 amino acids. The CDR3 spells CASSGRLRLAGTADTQYF. The CDR3 bases are TGTGCCAGCAGTGGGAGATTAAGACTAGCGGGAACGGCGGATACGCAGTATTTT.

Only one count was recorded for this clone. The V call is TRBV5-1, the J call TRBJ1-2, with D unclear. This CDR3 spans 14 amino acids. Germline-derived CDR1 and CDR2 are SGHRS and YFSETQ. V was clipped by 2 bases and J by 5 bases, with 13 bases between them. Here the CDR3 reads CASSFGRTSYGYTF. DNA for the CDR3: TGCGCCAGCAGCTTTGGACGGACTTCATATGGCTACACCTTC.

The V gene is TRBV28, the J gene TRBJ1-1; no clear D gene. The CDR3 spans 12 residues. Germline V gene data show CDR1 as MDHEN and CDR2 as SYDVKM. Deletions cut 8 bases from V and 6 bases from J, with 13 bases between. The CDR3 spells CASGLWGAEAFF. The CDR3 DNA reads as TGTGCCAGCGGCCTGTGGGGAGCTGAAGCTTTCTTT.

This sequence joins TRBV5-4 and TRBJ2-3; 9 positions match TRBD2. Germline loops: CDR1 SGHNT, CDR2 YYREEE (reference sequence). The CDR3 runs to 16 residues. The ends lost 0 bases at V and 3 bases at J; junction bases unmatched: 5. CDR3 bases: TGTGCCAGCAGCTTGGAGTCGGGACTAGCAACAGATACGCAGTATTTT. It translates to CASSLESGLATDTQYF.

The sample holds one count of this clone. V and J are TRBV5-4 and TRBJ2-3; D unclear. This CDR3 contains 15 residues. Germline V gene lookup returns CDR1 SGHNT and CDR2 YYREEE (reference sequence). Trimming took off 5 bases at V and 3 bases at J, with 16 bases between the two ends. CDR3 nucleotide sequence: TGTGCCAGCAGTAAACCGCTCACTCCGACAGATACGCAGTATTTT. It specifies CASSKPLTPTDTQYF.

This chain connects TRBV7-2 to TRBJ1-6; 7 bases match TRBD1. Germline V gives CDR1 SGHTA, CDR2 FQGNSA. V dropped 6 bases and J dropped 6; count of bases not matched to a gene: 5. The CDR3 is 14 amino acids. CDR3 sequence (DNA): TGTGCCAGCAGGTTGACAGGGATTAATTCACCCCTCCACTTT. Amino acids: CASRLTGINSPLHF.

This chain uses TRBV5-5 with TRBJ1-4; 9 bases agree with TRBD1. The CDR3 sequence is 15 residues long. Per germline, CDR1 SGHKS and CDR2 YYEKEE (reference sequence). Trimming took 5 bases from V and 4 from J; bases not matched to a gene: 6. The CDR3 here is CASRLTGGINEKLFF. The CDR3 bases are TGTGCCAGCAGGTTGACAGGGGGGATTAATGAAAAACTGTTTTTT.

The CDR3 coding sequence is TGTGCCAGCAGCCGGGGGGGCGGGGCGGACAATGAGCAGTTCTTC. This codes for CASSRGGGADNEQFF. V gene TRBV7-2 combines with J gene TRBJ2-1; 8 positions match TRBD2. CDR3 length equals 15 residues. The germline V gene encodes CDR1 SGHTA and CDR2 FQGNSA. Losses at the gene ends were 5 bases for V and 5 bases for J; bases not matched to a gene: 8.

This chain joins TRBV7-9 and TRBJ2-7; TRBD2 might be the D (6 bases). CDR1 SEHNR and CDR2 FQNEAQ come from the germline V gene (reference sequence). The V end was cut by 2 bases, the J end by 3 bases, with 17 bases between. CDR3 length: 16 amino acids. CDR3 DNA sequence: TGTGCCAGCAGCTTATGGAGAGGACGGACTATCTACGAGCAGTACTTC. This gives the protein CASSLWRGRTIYEQYF.

V gene TRBV5-5 combines with J gene TRBJ2-7; TRBD2 agrees at 7 bases. The J segment lost 7 bases and the V segment lost 1 base, leaving 11 bases of the junction unmatched. Looked up from germline, CDR1 is SGHKS and CDR2 is YYEKEE (reference sequence). The CDR3 has 15 amino acids. For the CDR3, the DNA is TGTGCCAGCAGCTTGACTAGCGTTCCCACTGGGGAGCAGTACTTC. This gives the protein CASSLTSVPTGEQYF.

This clone was detected only once. The chain has TRBV27 and TRBJ1-4; 7 bases fit TRBD1. Germline V gives CDR1 MNHEY, CDR2 SMNVEV (reference sequence). CDR3 length: 15 amino acids. The V and J ends lost 4 bases and 6 bases, in that order; junction bases with no gene match: 8. CDR3 in amino acids: CASSSLEGADEKLFF. For the CDR3, the DNA is TGTGCCAGCAGTTCCCTTGAGGGGGCGGATGAAAAACTGTTTTTT.

The chain joins TRBV29-1 to TRBJ2-1; 8 bases are shared with TRBD2. Germline CDR1 is SQVTM and CDR2 is ANQGSEA. The CDR3 loop spans 12 amino acids. The V segment lost 7 bases and the J segment 8 bases; nucleotides outside the gene matches: 7. The CDR3 nucleotides read TGCAGCGGCGACGGGGGGGTAGATGAGCAGTTCTTC. Protein: CSGDGGVDEQFF.

This clone was observed a single time. This sequence joins TRBV5-4 and TRBJ1-4; D is unclear. The CDR3 runs 16 residues. V lost 4 bases and J lost 7, with 20 bases in between. Germline V gene lookup returns CDR1 SGHNT and CDR2 YYREEE (reference sequence). The CDR3 bases are TGTGCCAGCAGCCGGTCCGGAAGACAAAACAGTGAAAAACTGTTTTTT. It yields the protein CASSRSGRQNSEKLFF.

The chain carries TRBV5-4 and TRBJ1-1; D call uncertain. Germline-derived CDR1 and CDR2 are SGHNT and YYREEE (reference sequence). CDR3 length: 16 residues. Trimming shortened V by 4 bases and J by 4 bases, and 20 bases separated the two germline ends. CDR3: CASSPRLVAAGTEAFF. The CDR3 region has the DNA TGTGCCAGCAGCCCGCGTTTAGTCGCGGCGGGCACTGAAGCTTTCTTT.

This chain links TRBV19 with TRBJ1-2; the match to TRBD1 covers 9 bases. Unmatched junction bases numbered 13, after V lost 4 bases and J lost 1 base. The CDR3 is 18 amino acids. Germline CDR1 is LNHDA and CDR2 is SQIVND (reference sequence). The DNA of the CDR3 is TGTGCCAGTAGTACCGCCCGGGACAGGGCTGATATTAACTATGGCTACACCTTC. This encodes CASSTARDRADINYGYTF. Based on the CDR3 plus reference TRBV19 and TRBJ1-2, the full variable domain is DGGITQSPKYLFRKEGQNVTLSCEQNLNHDAMYWYRQDPGQGLRLIYYSQIVNDFQKGDIAEGYSVSREKKESFPLTVTSAQKNPTAFYLCASSTARDRADINYGYTFGSGTRLTVV.

This rearrangement joins TRBV11-2 to TRBJ1-2, with 8 bases matching TRBD1. The J segment lost 0 bases and the V segment lost 5 bases, leaving 8 bases of the junction unmatched. Germline CDR1 reads SGHAT; CDR2 reads FQNNGV. This CDR3 contains 16 residues. The CDR3 region has the DNA TGTGCCAGCAGCGACGGACAGGGAGGTACTAACTATGGCTACACCTTC. It encodes CASSDGQGGTNYGYTF.

The chain has TRBV9 and TRBJ2-3, with 13 bases aligning to TRBD2. The length of the CDR3 is 16 residues. V was pared by 3 bases and J by 4 bases, with 5 bases of the junction left unmatched. Per germline, CDR1 SGDLS and CDR2 YYNGEE. CDR3 DNA: TGTGCCAGCAGCGAACTAGCGGGGGGGCCCGCAGATACGCAGTATTTT. Its protein is CASSELAGGPADTQYF.